Sequencing of this T cell receptor (beta chain) was carried out in a study of CD8 T cells in Susac syndrome. The CDR3 totals 16 residues. V shed 0 bases, J shed 3 bases, and the junction held 5 bases outside the gene matches. In germline, CDR1 is SGHRS, CDR2 YFSETQ. The RNA input was about 0.45 to 1 ug, and it was reverse transcribed with random hexamers. The TCR beta CDR3 was amplified by immunoSEQ multiplex PCR across 54 Vbeta, 13 Jbeta. In TCRdb, the immunoSEQ multiplex PCR reads were re-called with MiXCR into one record per CDR3 protein. This table has about 300,000 distinct CDR3 sequences, approximately 89% appearing once.

This chain joins TRBV5-1 and TRBJ2-7, with 11 bases aligning to TRBD1. Sample: CD8+ T cells from PBMCs. This TCR was sampled from a human donor with multiple sclerosis. The CDR3: CASSLDTGTGGYEQYF. The DNA of the CDR3 is TGCGCCAGCAGCTTGGATACCGGGACAGGGGGCTACGAGCAGTACTTC.